The 27 T cell receptor beta chains listed next were all sequenced from one sample in a study of T cell responses to AZD1222 COVID-19 vaccine. Sequenced by immunoSEQ multiplex PCR; TCRdb stores in-frame clones only, minus some. The data show about 55,000 clones, with roughly 90% seen just once and roughly 2% held by the top ten. Here the sequenced sample was peripheral blood, taken on day 0 of AZD1222 vaccination. The origin of the receptors is an adult in good health.

The chain links TRBV7-2 to TRBJ2-1, with D maybe TRBD1 (5 bases). Germline values: CDR1 SGHTA, CDR2 FQGNSA. The length of the CDR3 is 14 residues. Trimming pared 3 bases from V and 7 bases from J, leaving 13 bases between. CDR3 sequence: CASSFRSRENEQFF. The CDR3 bases are TGTGCCAGCAGCTTTCGGTCCAGGGAAAATGAGCAGTTCTTC.

V usage is TRBV4-1 and J usage is TRBJ1-2, with 11 bases identical to TRBD1. The CDR3 is 15 residues long. The V gene's germline CDR1 is MGHRA and CDR2 YSYEKL. V lost 1 base to trimming and J lost 5 bases; unmatched junction nucleotides: 3. CDR3 nucleotides: TGCGCCAGCAGCCAAGGGACAGGGGGCGCGTATGGCTACACCTTC. It translates to CASSQGTGGAYGYTF.

The rearrangement joins TRBV15 to TRBJ1-1, with 8 bases fitting TRBD1. Per the germline V gene, CDR1 is LNHNV and CDR2 is YYDKDF (reference sequence). CDR3 length: 15 amino acids. V lost 2 bases to trimming and J lost 1 base; unmatched junction nucleotides: 3. Here the CDR3 reads CATSRYGQGNTEAFF. Here the CDR3 DNA reads TGTGCCACCAGCAGATACGGACAGGGGAACACTGAAGCTTTCTTT.

V is TRBV6-5 and J is TRBJ1-4; D might be TRBD1 (5 bases). V was clipped by 6 bases and J by 7 bases, with 12 bases between them. CDR1 is MNHEY and CDR2 is SVGAGI in the germline V gene. CDR3 length equals 13 residues. The CDR3 here is CASSHGGVEKLFF. The CDR3 DNA sequence: TGTGCCAGCAGCCACGGGGGTGTTGAAAAACTGTTTTTT.

A single count supports this clone. The chain uses TRBV13 and TRBJ2-1, with TRBD2 matching 7 bases. Per the germline V gene, CDR1 is PRHDT and CDR2 is FYEKMQ (reference sequence). Trimming at V came to 1 base and at J to 10 bases, leaving 10 bases not matched to a gene. The length of the CDR3 is 15 residues. The CDR3 region is CASSLAGGSPTEQFF. CDR3 bases: TGTGCCAGCAGCTTAGCGGGAGGCTCCCCTACGGAGCAGTTCTTC.

The J gene is TRBJ1-1, the V gene TRBV19; D not resolved. V lost 3 bases and J lost 2, with 4 bases in between. Germline CDR1 reads LNHDA; CDR2 reads SQIVND (reference sequence). CDR3 length equals 12 residues. The CDR3 nucleotides are TGTGCCAGTAGTATGGCCAACACTGAAGCTTTCTTT. This codes for CASSMANTEAFF.

This clone occurred a few times. V is TRBV19 and J is TRBJ1-5; TRBD1 agrees at 7 bases. Per germline, CDR1 LNHDA and CDR2 SQIVND (reference sequence). Trimming removed 7 bases from V and 4 bases from J; junction bases left unmatched: 7. CDR3 length: 14 amino acids. CDR3 sequence: CASTPTGYNQPQHF. The CDR3 region has the DNA TGTGCCAGTACCCCGACAGGGTATAATCAGCCCCAGCATTTT. Full variable domain (rest looked up from reference TRBV19 and TRBJ1-5): DGGITQSPKYLFRKEGQNVTLSCEQNLNHDAMYWYRQDPGQGLRLIYYSQIVNDFQKGDIAEGYSVSREKKESFPLTVTSAQKNPTAFYLCASTPTGYNQPQHFGDGTRLSIL.

The gene calls are TRBV4-2 and TRBJ2-7; D is unclear. Germline CDR1 LGHNA, CDR2 YNFKEQ. The V gene lost 8 bases and the J gene lost 3 bases, with 20 bases spanning the gap. CDR3 length: 15 residues. CDR3 nucleotides: TGTGCCAGCTATCTACCGGTACTGCTCTTCTACGAGCAGTACTTC. Its protein is CASYLPVLLFYEQYF.

V is TRBV5-1 and J is TRBJ1-1, with 8 bases identical to TRBD1. Trimming took 4 bases from V and 1 from J; bases not matched to a gene: 12. The CDR3 has 17 residues. CDR1 SGHRS and CDR2 YFSETQ come from the germline V gene. CDR3 sequence reads: CASSPGPGTGSNTEAFF. The DNA of the CDR3 is TGCGCCAGCAGCCCGGGTCCCGGGACAGGCTCGAACACTGAAGCTTTCTTT.

The rearrangement uses TRBV28 and TRBJ1-2; D remains unclear. V lost 1 base and J lost 4, with 16 bases in between. The CDR3 runs to 16 residues. The germline V gene encodes CDR1 MDHEN and CDR2 SYDVKM. The chain's CDR3 is CASSLYWSPDGYGYTF. CDR3 bases: TGTGCCAGCAGTTTATACTGGTCGCCCGACGGCTATGGCTACACCTTC.

This clone was counted once. This chain links TRBV18 with TRBJ2-2; D call uncertain. The CDR3 consists of 15 residues. Trimming pared 0 bases from V and 4 bases from J, leaving 9 bases between. Germline V gene lookup returns CDR1 KGHSH and CDR2 LQKENI. The CDR3 is CASSPPSGFTGELFF. The CDR3 region has the DNA TGTGCCAGCTCACCACCGTCAGGTTTCACCGGGGAGCTGTTTTTT.

CDR3 DNA sequence: TGCGCCAGCAGCTTTTTCCCCGCCCGACCGGGACTAGCGTTCTTC. Translating it yields CASSFFPARPGLAFF. The chain employs TRBV5-1 and TRBJ2-1; 9 bases agree with TRBD2. The CDR3 has 15 amino acids. Germline CDR1 reads SGHRS; CDR2 reads YFSETQ. J was trimmed by 15 bases and V by 2 bases; bases with no gene match: 15.

This clone appeared a single time. This chain links TRBV5-1 with TRBJ1-2; D not resolved. Germline V gene sequence: CDR1 SGHRS, CDR2 YFSETQ. V was clipped by 4 bases and J by 8 bases, with 12 bases between them. The CDR3 is 12 amino acids. The CDR3 DNA follows: TGCGCCAGCAGCCCCTCGCAGTTCGGCTACACCTTC. This gives the protein CASSPSQFGYTF.

This chain connects TRBV2 to TRBJ2-2; D is ambiguous. Germline V CDR1 and CDR2: SNHLY, FYNNEI. The CDR3 is made up of 13 amino acids. V lost 5 bases and J lost 1, with 5 bases in between. The chain's CDR3 is CASSSRNTGELFF. The CDR3 nucleotides are TGTGCCAGCAGTTCGCGGAACACCGGGGAGCTGTTTTTT.

The chain recombines TRBV28 with TRBJ1-1, with a possible D match to TRBD1 (5 bases). There are 13 residues in the CDR3. V lost 6 bases, J lost 1 base, and 9 bases lay in between. Germline lookup yields CDR1 MDHEN and CDR2 SYDVKM. The DNA for the CDR3 is TGTGCCAGCAGCCGACAGCCGAACACTGAAGCTTTCTTT. It yields the protein CASSRQPNTEAFF.

The CDR3 DNA reads TGTGCCAGCAGCTCCAGTTATAGCAATCAGCCCCAGCATTTT. Encoded protein: CASSSSYSNQPQHF. The chain carries TRBV13 and TRBJ1-5; D unclear. The CDR3 is 14 residues long. Trimming removed 4 bases at V and 0 bases at J, with 7 bases between. Germline lookup yields CDR1 PRHDT and CDR2 FYEKMQ (reference sequence).

V gene TRBV10-2 combines with J gene TRBJ1-4; D uncertain. V lost 4 bases, J lost 8 bases, and 8 bases lay in between. There are 12 residues in the CDR3. CDR1 and CDR2 from the germline V gene are WSHSY and SAAADI. CDR3 DNA: TGCGCCAGCAGTGTAACGGAGGAAAAACTGTTTTTT. Translation: CASSVTEEKLFF.

Remarks on this clone: Sequence at one end of the junction differs from germline and may be a read error. This chain uses TRBV27 with TRBJ2-7; possible D gene TRBD2, 5 bases. Germline V gene sequence: CDR1 MNHEY, CDR2 SMNVEV (reference sequence). The CDR3 spans 14 residues. DNA of the CDR3: TGTGCCAGCAGTCCTAGTTGGGAGCCCCCTTCGCTCTCCTTC. It codes for CASSPSWEPPSLSF.

The rearrangement links TRBV25-1 to TRBJ1-2, with TRBD1 as a possible D gene (5 bases). The CDR3 loop spans 13 amino acids. Germline CDR1 is MGHDK and CDR2 is SYGVNS. V lost 5 bases, J lost 2 bases, and 9 bases lay in between. The CDR3 sequence is CASSIRANYGYTF. The CDR3 nucleotides are TGTGCCAGCAGTATCAGGGCGAACTATGGCTACACCTTC.

The chain carries TRBV10-2 and TRBJ2-1; D remains ambiguous. Trimming left V 6 bases short and J 10 bases short, with 19 bases between. The CDR3 totals 14 residues. Germline CDR1 WSHSY, CDR2 SAAADI. CDR3 bases: TGCGCCAGCAGCGAAACCGGGCTAGTCGGCGAGCAGTTCTTC. This encodes CASSETGLVGEQFF.

The chain uses TRBV28 and TRBJ2-6; D gene unclear. V dropped 5 bases and J dropped 4 bases, with 12 bases sitting between them. Germline V lookup: CDR1 MDHEN, CDR2 SYDVKM. There are 15 residues in the CDR3. CDR3 sequence reads: CASSVAGPGANVLTF. The CDR3 region has the DNA TGTGCCAGCAGTGTTGCCGGGCCCGGGGCCAACGTCCTGACTTTC.

This rearrangement joins TRBV28 to TRBJ2-5; D remains unclear. CDR1 is MDHEN and CDR2 is SYDVKM in the germline V gene. The CDR3 is 13 residues long. V dropped 7 bases and J dropped 8 bases, with 17 bases sitting between them. This CDR3 is CASTQGRVGTQYF. CDR3 DNA: TGTGCCAGCACCCAAGGACGAGTGGGAACCCAGTACTTC.

The rearrangement joins TRBV4-1 to TRBJ1-2, with 10 bases matching TRBD1. The CDR3 has 16 amino acids. The germline gives CDR1 MGHRA, CDR2 YSYEKL. V was clipped by 7 bases and J by 5 bases; unmatched bases: 13. CDR3 in DNA: TGCGCCAGCACCCACCCAGGACAGGGGGTTCGGTATGGCTACACCTTC. Translation gives CASTHPGQGVRYGYTF.

CDR3: CASSLERGQSYEQYF. CDR3 DNA: TGTGCCAGCAGCTTAGAGCGGGGACAGTCCTACGAGCAGTACTTC. This chain links TRBV11-2 with TRBJ2-7, with D possibly matching TRBD1 (7 bases). Trimming took 0 bases from V and 1 from J, leaving 10 bases between them. This CDR3 comprises 15 residues. CDR1 and CDR2 from the germline V gene are SGHAT and FQNNGV.

A few counts support this clone. The J gene is TRBJ2-7, the V gene TRBV19; D is ambiguous. The germline V and J ends were trimmed by 6 bases and 3 bases, with 18 bases remaining between them. This CDR3 has 15 amino acids. CDR1 and CDR2 from the germline V gene are LNHDA and SQIVND (reference sequence). The CDR3 is CASRSLPGSLYEQYF. As DNA, the CDR3 is TGTGCCAGTAGGTCGCTGCCCGGGTCTCTCTACGAGCAGTACTTC.

This clone has just one count. The chain links TRBV7-9 to TRBJ2-7; 13 nucleotides align to TRBD2. Trimming at V came to 5 bases and at J to 7 bases, leaving 11 bases not matched to a gene. Germline V CDR1 and CDR2: SEHNR, FQNEAQ (reference sequence). CDR3 length: 16 residues. The CDR3 spells CASSPRWTSGSDEQYF. The CDR3 nucleotides are TGTGCCAGCAGCCCCCGGTGGACTAGCGGGAGTGATGAGCAGTACTTC.

The genes are TRBV11-2 and TRBJ2-7; 7 nucleotides align to TRBD1. CDR3 length equals 13 residues. Germline CDR1 and CDR2: SGHAT and FQNNGV. After removal of 5 bases from V and 11 bases from J, the junction contained 12 bases not matched to a gene. For the CDR3, the DNA is TGTGCCAGCAGCCTAAAGCCGACAGGGTTGAAGTACTTC. Translated, it gives CASSLKPTGLKYF.